The 14 T cell receptor beta chains in this list originate from one sample, sequenced in a study of Ad26.COV2.S vaccination and SARS-CoV-2 variants. Assay used: immunoSEQ multiplex PCR; TCRdb lists only in-frame clones, some missing. The sample includes some 460,000 clones, 89% seen only once; the top ten take around 1.8%. Documented treatment: around 19 received Ad26.COV2.S at low or high dose, single or two shots; several received placebo; per-sample allocation not given. All samples were drawn on day 63, counting from the first vaccine or placebo injection. Here the sequenced sample was peripheral blood, taken in a trial of Ad26.COV2.S vaccine versus placebo. The source of these receptors is a person aged 18 to 65 who received the Ad26.COV2.S COVID-19 vaccine or a placebo.

Ten or more counts support this clone. The rearrangement links TRBV6-2 or TRBV6-3 to TRBJ2-3; no reliable D call. V was shortened by 2 bases and J by 0 bases, with 3 bases between the two germline ends. CDR1 and CDR2 from the germline V gene are MNHEY and SVGEGT. The CDR3 extends over 13 amino acids. The chain's CDR3 is CASSYKSTDTQYF. The CDR3 region has the DNA TGTGCCAGCAGTTACAAGAGCACAGATACGCAGTATTTT.

V is TRBV6-2 or TRBV6-3 and J is TRBJ2-1; D unresolved. The CDR3 contains 13 residues. Germline V gives CDR1 MNHEY, CDR2 SVGEGT. V lost 4 bases to trimming and J lost 8 bases, with 12 bases between them. The CDR3, as DNA: TGTGCCAGCAGTTCCACGCAGGCCCATGAGCAGTTCTTC. It encodes CASSSTQAHEQFF.

The gene calls are TRBV7-9 and TRBJ2-7; TRBD1 might be the D (6 bases). V gave up 5 bases and J gave up 3 bases, with 14 bases separating them. This CDR3 comprises 14 residues. Germline V CDR1 and CDR2: SEHNR, FQNEAQ (reference sequence). The CDR3 sequence is CASSPGQTLYEQYF. DNA of the CDR3: TGTGCCAGCAGCCCGGGACAAACCCTCTACGAGCAGTACTTC.

Comments on this clone: The sample carries other DNA sequences with the same CDR3. This chain links TRBV28 with TRBJ2-7, with TRBD2 matching 8 bases. CDR1 and CDR2 from the germline V gene are MDHEN and SYDVKM. V lost 0 bases to trimming and J lost 4 bases; unmatched junction nucleotides: 2. CDR3 length: 14 amino acids. CDR3 sequence (DNA): TGTGCCAGCAGTTTATGGGGCGGGGGGTACGAGCAGTACTTC. Protein sequence: CASSLWGGGYEQYF.

The chain couples TRBV3-1 (or the pseudogene TRBV3-2) to TRBJ1-2, with 7 bases identical to TRBD1. The CDR3 totals 13 residues. Trimming cost V 6 bases and J 11 bases; bases outside gene matches: 12. CDR1 is LGHDT and CDR2 is YNNKEL in the germline V gene (reference sequence). For the CDR3, the DNA is TGTGCCAGCAGGATGGGACAGAGCTCTTATTACACCTTC. It translates to CASRMGQSSYYTF.

V usage is TRBV7-9 and J usage is TRBJ1-1; D is undetermined. The length of the CDR3 is 13 residues. CDR1 is SEHNR, CDR2 FQNEAQ, per germline (reference sequence). V lost 1 base and J lost 5, with 8 bases in between. CDR3 loop: CASSLVGMTEAFF. The CDR3 nucleotides are TGTGCCAGCAGCTTAGTAGGGATGACTGAAGCTTTCTTT.

This clone was seen a single time. The rearrangement uses TRBV7-8 and TRBJ2-7, with 9 bases fitting TRBD1. The CDR3 runs 17 residues. The V segment lost 0 bases and the J segment 0 bases; nucleotides outside the gene matches: 6. Germline V gene sequence: CDR1 SGHVS, CDR2 FQNEAQ. The CDR3 coding sequence is TGTGCCAGCAGCTTAGCCCCAGGGACAGGGCGCTCCTACGAGCAGTACTTC. This sequence encodes CASSLAPGTGRSYEQYF. The whole variable domain, filled in from reference TRBV7-8 and TRBJ2-7, reads GAGVSQSPRYKVAKRGQDVALRCDPISGHVSLFWYQQALGQGPEFLTYFQNEAQLDKSGLPSDRFFAERPEGSVSTLKIQRTQQEDSAVYLCASSLAPGTGRSYEQYFGPGTRLTVT.

The V call is TRBV19, the J call TRBJ2-7; 9 bases map to TRBD1. Germline values: CDR1 LNHDA, CDR2 SQIVND (reference sequence). The CDR3 spans 14 residues. With 6 bases clipped from V and 6 bases from J, the junction kept 9 bases outside the gene matches. The CDR3 nucleotides are TGTGCCAGTAGCAACCGGGACAGGGTGGCCGAGCAGTACTTC. This codes for CASSNRDRVAEQYF.

This chain joins TRBV27 and TRBJ1-4; D is possibly TRBD1 (6 bases). Germline CDR1 and CDR2: MNHEY and SMNVEV (reference sequence). The CDR3 length is 18 residues. Deletions cut 2 bases from V and 0 bases from J, with 16 bases between. CDR3 nucleotides: TGTGCCAGCAGTTTAGTAGGGGGATCCTTTTCAACTAATGAAAAACTGTTTTTT. Its translation is CASSLVGGSFSTNEKLFF. The variable domain in full, with the rest retrieved from reference TRBV27 and TRBJ1-4, is EAQVTQNPRYLITVTGKKLTVTCSQNMNHEYMSWYRQDPGLGLRQIYYSMNVEVTDKGDVPEGYKVSRKEKRNFPLILESPSPNQTSLYFCASSLVGGSFSTNEKLFFGSGTQLSVL.

The chain has TRBV5-4 and TRBJ2-5; 9 nucleotides agree with TRBD2. The CDR3 totals 16 residues. The V and J ends lost 0 bases and 5 bases, in that order; junction bases with no gene match: 8. Germline values: CDR1 SGHNT, CDR2 YYREEE (reference sequence). The CDR3 spells CASSLAGSGSSETQYF. CDR3 bases: TGTGCCAGCAGCTTGGCCGGTAGCGGGAGCTCGGAGACCCAGTACTTC. The full variable domain, in which reference TRBV5-4 and TRBJ2-5 provide the parts outside the CDR3, is ETGVTQSPTHLIKTRGQQVTLRCSSQSGHNTVSWYQQALGQGPQFIFQYYREEENGRGNFPPRFSGLQFPNYSSELNVNALELDDSALYLCASSLAGSGSSETQYFGPGTRLLVL.

The chain combines TRBV7-9 with TRBJ2-7; TRBD1 matches at 8 bases. J lost 3 bases, V lost 4 bases, and 11 bases had no gene match. CDR1 and CDR2 from the germline V gene are SEHNR and FQNEAQ (reference sequence). This CDR3 is built from 16 residues. CDR3: CASSSRPRGPGYEQYF. DNA for the CDR3: TGTGCCAGCAGCTCCAGGCCCAGGGGGCCTGGCTACGAGCAGTACTTC. The full variable domain, its missing parts supplied by reference TRBV7-9 and TRBJ2-7, is DTGVSQNPRHKITKRGQNVTFRCDPISEHNRLYWYRQTLGQGPEFLTYFQNEAQLEKSRLLSDRFSAERPKGSFSTLEIQRTEQGDSAMYLCASSSRPRGPGYEQYFGPGTRLTVT.

J is TRBJ1-5 and V is TRBV19; D gene uncertain. V lost 7 bases to trimming and J lost 6 bases, with 16 bases between them. CDR1 and CDR2 from the germline V gene are LNHDA and SQIVND (reference sequence). This CDR3 is 14 amino acids long. The CDR3 protein is CASTLGKSIQPQHF. In nucleotides, the CDR3 is TGTGCCAGTACCTTGGGCAAATCGATTCAGCCCCAGCATTTT.

This chain links TRBV4-2 with TRBJ2-1, with D perhaps TRBD2 (6 bases). Germline loops: CDR1 LGHNA, CDR2 YNFKEQ. Trimming removed 0 bases at V and 8 bases at J, with 20 bases between. The CDR3 is 17 amino acids. CDR3 protein: CASSQDRAGINGDEQFF. The CDR3 DNA sequence: TGTGCCAGCAGCCAAGATCGGGCGGGAATCAACGGCGATGAGCAGTTCTTC.

The chain carries TRBV6-5 and TRBJ2-1; 7 bases match TRBD2. CDR1 is MNHEY, CDR2 SVGAGI, per germline. The CDR3 spans 15 residues. Germline trimming cut 2 bases from V and 2 bases from J; bases unmatched to any gene: 3. This chain's CDR3 is CASSYAREAYNEQFF. The CDR3 DNA is TGTGCCAGCAGTTACGCTCGGGAGGCCTACAATGAGCAGTTCTTC.